This is a list of T cell receptor beta chains from one sample in a study of cytomegalovirus exposure and HLA in healthy donors. Sequenced by immunoSEQ multiplex PCR; TCRdb stores in-frame clones only, minus some. The sample records some 120,000 clones, 65% to 80% being singletons. The sample taken for sequencing was PBMCs. Receptors were obtained from a woman in her sixties in good health and CMV-seropositive. Both conserved end residues are part of each CDR3. The order of the fields is D gene, J gene, V gene, clone size, CDR3 DNA, CDR3 protein. The D gene is left open where the match is weak. Clone size, where shown, is once, few, many, or a class for clones that have expanded.

D: TRBD2; J: TRBJ2-7; V: TRBV7-6; size: NA; DNA: TGTGCCAGCAGCCCGCCGGGACTAGCCTACGAGCAGTACTTC; CDR3: CASSPPGLAYEQYF
D: NA; J: TRBJ1-2; V: TRBV6-1; size: NA; DNA: TGTGCCAGCAGTACACCAGGGGTGGTTTATGGCTACACCTTC; CDR3: CASSTPGVVYGYTF
D: NA; J: TRBJ2-7; V: TRBV29-1; size: NA; DNA: TGCAGCGTTGAAGATTGGAGGGGAGGCAGGGCGCGCCCTGACTCCTACGAGCAGTACTTC; CDR3: CSVEDWRGGRARPDSYEQYF
D: TRBD2; J: TRBJ2-7; V: TRBV30; size: once; DNA: TGTGCCTGGAGTTCCGGGACTAGCGGGAGAAAAAAGTACTTC; CDR3: CAWSSGTSGRKKYF
D: NA; J: TRBJ2-1; V: TRBV4-2; size: NA; DNA: TGTGCCAGCAGCCAGTACACTGAGCAGTTCTTC; CDR3: CASSQYTEQFF
D: NA; J: TRBJ2-7; V: TRBV30; size: NA; DNA: TGTGCCTGGAGACGGGCAGGGACCTACGAGCAGTACTTC; CDR3: CAWRRAGTYEQYF
D: NA; J: TRBJ1-1; V: TRBV6-5; size: few; DNA: TGTGCCAGCAGTTACTACAGCTCGAACACTGAAGCTTTCTTT; CDR3: CASSYYSSNTEAFF
D: TRBD1; J: TRBJ1-2; V: TRBV5-1; size: NA; DNA: TGCGCCAGCAGCCAACGGGGGCAGGGGGGTGGCTACACCTTC; CDR3: CASSQRGQGGGYTF
D: TRBD1; J: TRBJ2-2; V: TRBV7-6; size: NA; DNA: TGTGCCAGCACCGAACGACCTGGACAGGGGAACACCGGGGAGCTGTTTTTT; CDR3: CASTERPGQGNTGELFF
D: TRBD2; J: TRBJ2-2; V: TRBV9; size: NA; DNA: TGTGCCAGCAGCGTAGGACTAGCGGGAGGGGAAGGGGAGCTGTTTTTT; CDR3: CASSVGLAGGEGELFF
D: NA; J: TRBJ1-1; V: TRBV27; size: NA; DNA: TGTGCCAGCAGTTTTTACTCCCTCGGCACTGAAGCTTTCTTT; CDR3: CASSFYSLGTEAFF
D: NA; J: TRBJ1-2; V: TRBV5-6; size: NA; DNA: TGTGCCAGCAGCCCGTGGGACTTCGACTCAGCTAACTATGGCTACACCTTC; CDR3: CASSPWDFDSANYGYTF
D: TRBD1; J: TRBJ1-1; V: TRBV5-4; size: NA; DNA: TGTGCCAGCAGCTCTTTAGACAGGGACACTGAAGCTTTCTTT; CDR3: CASSSLDRDTEAFF
D: TRBD1; J: TRBJ1-6; V: TRBV15; size: NA; DNA: TGTGCCACCAGCAGAGATCGGTGGACAGGGGATAATTCACCCCTCCACTTT; CDR3: CATSRDRWTGDNSPLHF
D: NA; J: TRBJ1-5; V: TRBV4-2; size: NA; DNA: TGTGCCAGCAGCCAAGAAGGTGGAGGGACTCAGCCCCAGCATTTT; CDR3: CASSQEGGGTQPQHF
D: TRBD2; J: TRBJ2-3; V: TRBV7-2; size: NA; DNA: TGTGCCAGCAGCTTAACCCCGGGACTAGTGTCGGTTACGCAGTATTTT; CDR3: CASSLTPGLVSVTQYF
D: TRBD2; J: TRBJ2-1; V: TRBV5-1; size: NA; DNA: TGCGCCAGCAGCTCGGGGGGTCAATCTTACAATGAGCAGTTCTTC; CDR3: CASSSGGQSYNEQFF
D: TRBD2; J: TRBJ2-7; V: TRBV27; size: NA; DNA: TGTGCCAGCAGTTTCGAAGCGGGAGAAGTATACGAGCAGTACTTC; CDR3: CASSFEAGEVYEQYF
D: TRBD2; J: TRBJ2-3; V: TRBV7-9; size: few; DNA: TGTGCCAGCAGCCCCGGGACTAGCGGGAGGGCCAGCACAGATACGCAGTATTTT; CDR3: CASSPGTSGRASTDTQYF
D: NA; J: TRBJ1-6; V: TRBV7-9; size: NA; DNA: TGTGCCAGCAGCCCTAATAATTCACCCCTCCACTTT; CDR3: CASSPNNSPLHF
D: TRBD1; J: TRBJ2-3; V: TRBV7-9; size: NA; DNA: TGTGCCAGCAGCTCTAGAGGGGGACAGGGGGCCATCACAGATACGCAGTATTTT; CDR3: CASSSRGGQGAITDTQYF
D: NA; J: TRBJ2-7; V: TRBV7-2; size: NA; DNA: TGTGCCAGCAGCTCTCCCGGGACAAGAATGTCCTCCTACGAGCAGTACTTC; CDR3: CASSSPGTRMSSYEQYF
D: NA; J: TRBJ1-4; V: TRBV25-1; size: NA; DNA: TGTGCCAGCAGTGAAGGAGGGAGGGGTGAAAAACTGTTTTTT; CDR3: CASSEGGRGEKLFF
D: NA; J: TRBJ2-7; V: TRBV7-2; size: once; DNA: TGTGCCAGCAGCCCAAGACTAGTTTCCTACGAGCAGTACTTC; CDR3: CASSPRLVSYEQYF
D: TRBD2; J: TRBJ2-7; V: TRBV2; size: NA; DNA: TGTGCCAGCAGTTCGACTAGCGCAAGCTCCTACGAGCAGTACTTC; CDR3: CASSSTSASSYEQYF
D: NA; J: TRBJ2-7; V: TRBV27; size: NA; DNA: TGTGCCAGCAGTTTGAGGACAGCTGCCTACGAGCAGTACTTC; CDR3: CASSLRTAAYEQYF
D: NA; J: TRBJ1-5; V: TRBV19; size: NA; DNA: TGTGCCAGTACCCCCGGTCGGGACTTTCAGCCCCAGCATTTT; CDR3: CASTPGRDFQPQHF
D: TRBD1; J: TRBJ1-3; V: TRBV2; size: NA; DNA: TGTGCCAGCAGTACTCAGGGGGTCGCTGGAAACACCATATATTTT; CDR3: CASSTQGVAGNTIYF
D: TRBD1; J: TRBJ2-5; V: TRBV23-1; size: few; DNA: TGCGCCAGCAGCCCCAGGCCACAGGGGCAAGAGACCCAGTACTTC; CDR3: CASSPRPQGQETQYF
D: TRBD2; J: TRBJ2-7; V: TRBV29-1; size: NA; DNA: TGCAGCGTTGCAGCGGGAGTCTACGAGCAGTACTTC; CDR3: CSVAAGVYEQYF
D: NA; J: TRBJ1-2; V: TRBV7-2; size: few; DNA: TGTGCCAGCAGCTCAGGGGTTGGCTACACCTTC; CDR3: CASSSGVGYTF